The clone carrying this T cell receptor beta chain was seen ten or more times. No antigen is known for it. RNA transcripts served as the template for amplifying TCR beta CDR3 regions. HTBI primers were used for first-round RT-PCR of the TCR CDR3. TCRdb re-called the multiplex PCR reads through MiXCR, storing one row per CDR3 protein. The repertoire consists of around 380,000 distinct CDR3 sequences, with less than 15% occurring once and the leading ten covering more than 20%. Progressors' blood was drawn at hyperthyroidism diagnosis, before ophthalmopathy symptoms. The entry originates in a study of T cells in Graves' hyperthyroidism and ophthalmopathy. The junction had 0 bases not matched to a gene; V was cut back by 2 bases and J by 5 bases. The CDR3 covers 12 residues. The germline CDR1 and CDR2 sequences are LGHNT and FRNRAP. Study-level results: Ophthalmopathy was predicted by the model a median of approximately 6.6 months ahead of onset. The blood repertoire included most of the expanded thyroid clonotypes above 0.001.

The clonotype originates from a man aged 25-45 years with Graves' hyperthyroidism that later progressed to Graves' ophthalmopathy. The material sequenced was blood. The J gene is TRBJ2-7, the V gene TRBV12-5; 7 bases line up with TRBD1. CDR3 in amino acids: CASGLRGHEQYF. The CDR3, as DNA: TGTGCTAGTGGTTTGAGGGGGCACGAGCAGTACTTC.